This T cell receptor beta chain was observed in a study of response to subunit inactivated influenza vaccine. Overall study results and limits: After each seasonal influenza vaccination, few new T cells are recruited, the authors suggested.

This clonotype was recorded a few times. Its matching antigen is unknown. TCRdb fed the RT-PCR reads into MiXCR, producing one record per CDR3 protein. The table shows around 580,000 distinct CDR3 sequences, with approximately 10% occurring only once. This CDR3 is 12 amino acids long. Germline CDR1 reads MNHEY; CDR2 reads SMNVEV (reference sequence). Trimming stripped 7 bases from V and 2 bases from J, with 9 bases between. Source: PBMCs from blood, taken on the day of vaccination. The chain employs TRBV27 and TRBJ2-7; a weak D match, TRBD2 (6 bases). The TCR sequence derives from a man between 45 and 60 years old who received an inactivated influenza vaccine. CDR3 coding DNA: TGTGCCAGCAATAGCGGCACCTACGAGCAGTACTTC. Translating it yields CASNSGTYEQYF.